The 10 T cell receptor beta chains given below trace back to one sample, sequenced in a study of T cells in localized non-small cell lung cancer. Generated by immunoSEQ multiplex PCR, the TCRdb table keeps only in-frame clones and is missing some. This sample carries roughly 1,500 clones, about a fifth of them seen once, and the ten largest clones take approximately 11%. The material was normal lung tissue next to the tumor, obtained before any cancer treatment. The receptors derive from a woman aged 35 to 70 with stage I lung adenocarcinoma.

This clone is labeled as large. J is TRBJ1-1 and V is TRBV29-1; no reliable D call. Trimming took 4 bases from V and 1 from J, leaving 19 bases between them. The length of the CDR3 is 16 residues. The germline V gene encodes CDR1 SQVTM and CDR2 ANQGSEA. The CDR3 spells CSVGPGGRIPNTEAFF. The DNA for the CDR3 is TGCAGCGTTGGCCCCGGCGGCAGAATCCCGAACACTGAAGCTTTCTTT.

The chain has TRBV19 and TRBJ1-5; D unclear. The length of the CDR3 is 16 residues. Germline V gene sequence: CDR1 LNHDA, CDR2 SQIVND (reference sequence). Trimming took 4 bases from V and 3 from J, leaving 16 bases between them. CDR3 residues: CASSTLRGAYNQPQHF. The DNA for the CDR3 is TGTGCCAGTAGTACCCTACGGGGAGCCTACAATCAGCCCCAGCATTTT.

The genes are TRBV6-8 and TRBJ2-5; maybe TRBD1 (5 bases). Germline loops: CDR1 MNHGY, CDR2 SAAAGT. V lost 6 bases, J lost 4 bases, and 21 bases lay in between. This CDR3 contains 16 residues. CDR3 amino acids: CASSPPSRAGRETQYF. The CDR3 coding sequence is TGTGCCAGCAGCCCGCCCAGCAGGGCAGGGCGAGAGACCCAGTACTTC.

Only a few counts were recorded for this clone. Here the CDR3 DNA reads TGTGCCAGCAGCTCATCGTGGACTCTATGGGGGGAGACCCAGTACTTC. As protein: CASSSSWTLWGETQYF. This chain connects TRBV6-8 to TRBJ2-5; D possibly matches TRBD1 or TRBD2 (5 bases each). Looked up from germline, CDR1 is MNHGY and CDR2 is SAAAGT. This CDR3 is 16 amino acids long. V was clipped by 6 bases and J by 5 bases, with 22 bases between them.

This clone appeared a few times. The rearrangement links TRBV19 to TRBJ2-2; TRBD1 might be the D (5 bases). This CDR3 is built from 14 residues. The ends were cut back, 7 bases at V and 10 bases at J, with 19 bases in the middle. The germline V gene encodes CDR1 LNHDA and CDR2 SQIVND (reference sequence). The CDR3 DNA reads TGTGCCAGTACAAGACAGACAAACTACTTGGAGCTGTTTTTT. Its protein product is CASTRQTNYLELFF.

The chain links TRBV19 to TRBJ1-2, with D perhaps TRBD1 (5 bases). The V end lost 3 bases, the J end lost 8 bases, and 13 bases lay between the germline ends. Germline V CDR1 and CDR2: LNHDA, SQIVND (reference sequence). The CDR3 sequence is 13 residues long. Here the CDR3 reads CASSMNYGDGYTF. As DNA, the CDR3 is TGTGCCAGTAGTATGAACTATGGGGACGGCTACACCTTC.

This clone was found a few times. The CDR3: CASSMGQGRTNYGYTF. The DNA of the CDR3 is TGTGCCAGTAGTATGGGACAGGGCCGTACTAACTATGGCTACACCTTC. V and J are TRBV19 and TRBJ1-2; 9 bases are a match to TRBD1. This CDR3 has 16 amino acids. With V trimmed by 3 bases and J by 0 bases, 5 bases remained unmatched. Germline lookup yields CDR1 LNHDA and CDR2 SQIVND (reference sequence). Variable domain in full (rest from reference TRBV19 and TRBJ1-2): DGGITQSPKYLFRKEGQNVTLSCEQNLNHDAMYWYRQDPGQGLRLIYYSQIVNDFQKGDIAEGYSVSREKKESFPLTVTSAQKNPTAFYLCASSMGQGRTNYGYTFGSGTRLTVV.

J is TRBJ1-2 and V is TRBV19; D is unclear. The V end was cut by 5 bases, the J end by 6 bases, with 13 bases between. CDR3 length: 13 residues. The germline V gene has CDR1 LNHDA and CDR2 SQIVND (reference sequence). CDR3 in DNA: TGTGCCAGTAGTCAGGACGGAGCCCATGGCTACACCTTC. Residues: CASSQDGAHGYTF.

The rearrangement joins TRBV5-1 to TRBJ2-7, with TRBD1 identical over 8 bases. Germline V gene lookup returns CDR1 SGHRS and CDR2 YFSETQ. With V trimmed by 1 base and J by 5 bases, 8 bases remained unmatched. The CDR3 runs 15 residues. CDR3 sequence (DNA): TGCGCCAGCAGCTTGAACGGACAGGGTAAAAACGAGCAGTACTTC. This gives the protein CASSLNGQGKNEQYF.

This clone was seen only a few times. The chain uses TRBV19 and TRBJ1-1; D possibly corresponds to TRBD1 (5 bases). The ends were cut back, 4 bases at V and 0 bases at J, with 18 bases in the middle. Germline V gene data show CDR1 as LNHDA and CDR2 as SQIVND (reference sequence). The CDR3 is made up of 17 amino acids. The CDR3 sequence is CASSTRTPTVMNTEAFF. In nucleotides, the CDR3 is TGTGCCAGTAGTACCCGAACGCCGACAGTCATGAACACTGAAGCTTTCTTT.